A selection of T cell receptor beta chains follows, all from one sample in a study of blood T cells in healthy people across ages. TCRdb re-derived calls from the 5' RACE reads in MiXCR, one entry per CDR3 protein. The sample has over 1.5 million distinct CDR3 sequences; 40% to 55% are singletons. The sample was blood. The receptors were sampled from a woman in her thirties or forties in good health. Both conserved end residues are part of each CDR3. D genes are given only for firm matches. The size entry is marked missing in some rows and otherwise reads once, few, many or a size class.

v_call	clone_size	j_call	d_call	cdr3_nt	cdr3_aa
TRBV12-3/TRBV12-4	.	TRBJ1-1	.	TGTGCCACTGAGCCTTTGGAGGAGAAAGCTTTCTTT	CATEPLEEKAFF
TRBV5-1	few	TRBJ2-3	.	TGCGCCAGCAGTCATGACAGGAGCACAGATACGCAGTATTTT	CASSHDRSTDTQYF
TRBV20-1	.	TRBJ1-1	.	TGCAGTGCTAGGAGGTCAAGCAGCATGAACACTGAAGCTTTCTTT	CSARRSSSMNTEAFF
TRBV6-5	.	TRBJ2-3	.	TGTGCCAGCAGTTATGTGGTAGGGTCCACAGATACGCAGTATTTT	CASSYVVGSTDTQYF
TRBV4-1	few	TRBJ1-1	TRBD1	TGCGCCAGCAGCCACGGACAGGGAGTTTTCGTCACTGAAGCTTTCTTT	CASSHGQGVFVTEAFF
TRBV15	.	TRBJ1-2	TRBD1	TGTGCCACCGCGGACAGGAGCTATGGCTACACCTTC	CATADRSYGYTF
TRBV12-3/TRBV12-4	.	TRBJ2-3	.	TGTGCCAGCAGTTTTAAAGGGAGACAAGATACGCAGTATTTT	CASSFKGRQDTQYF
TRBV11-3	.	TRBJ2-5	.	TGTGCCAGCAGCCGACCCCGAGAAGAGACCCAGTACTTC	CASSRPREETQYF
TRBV20-1	.	TRBJ2-1	.	TGCAGTGCCTTCAGGGGGGGGGCCCCCAATGAGCAGTTCTTC	CSAFRGGAPNEQFF
TRBV28	.	TRBJ2-7	.	TGTGCCAGCAGTCAGATGGACGTACCCCGGTACTTC	CASSQMDVPRYF
TRBV5-1	.	TRBJ2-5	.	TGCGCCAGCAGCCTCCGGGACTGGAAAGAGACCCAGTACTTC	CASSLRDWKETQYF
TRBV6-2/TRBV6-3	once	TRBJ2-2	.	TGTGCCAGCAGCCCGCGGGCAGGGAACACCGGGGAGCTGTTTTTT	CASSPRAGNTGELFF
TRBV20-1	.	TRBJ2-1	.	TGCAGTGCCAACAGCGGAGTTGGTGAGCAGTTCTTC	CSANSGVGEQFF
TRBV5-1	.	TRBJ2-5	TRBD1	TGCGCCAGCAGGACAGGGGGCGCGGAGACCCAGTACTTC	CASRTGGAETQYF
TRBV28	.	TRBJ1-5	TRBD1	TGTGCCAGCAGCTCCCCGCGGGACAGGGCTCAGCCCCAGCATTTT	CASSSPRDRAQPQHF
TRBV5-5	few	TRBJ2-7	.	TGTGCCAGCAGCGTTGCGTCCGAGCAGTACTTC	CASSVASEQYF
TRBV7-2	.	TRBJ2-7	.	TGTGCCAGCAGCTTAGGGGCGGGGGCCCCCAATGAGCAGTACTTC	CASSLGAGAPNEQYF
TRBV29-1	.	TRBJ2-1	TRBD2	TGCAGCGTTGCGGGACTAGCCAATGAGCAGTTCTTC	CSVAGLANEQFF
TRBV9	.	TRBJ2-1	TRBD2	TGTGCCAGCAGCGATGGGACTAGCCTCAATGAGCAGTTCTTC	CASSDGTSLNEQFF
TRBV20-1	.	TRBJ2-5	.	TGCAGTGCCCGACTATCACAGGGAGGGACCCAGTACTTC	CSARLSQGGTQYF
TRBV5-1	.	TRBJ1-2	.	TGCACCAGCAGCTTGTCCGGGGAAGTCTATGGCTACACCTTC	CTSSLSGEVYGYTF
TRBV7-6	.	TRBJ2-1	TRBD2	TGTGCCAGCAGCTTAGGGAGACTAGCCAATGAGCAGTTCTTC	CASSLGRLANEQFF
TRBV6-6	.	TRBJ1-5	.	TGTGCCAGCAGTTACTCAACGAGCATTTGGGGCAATCAGCCCCAGCATTTT	CASSYSTSIWGNQPQHF
TRBV5-5	.	TRBJ2-5	.	TGTGCCAGCAGCCAGACAGGATTTAAAGAGACCCAGTACTTC	CASSQTGFKETQYF
TRBV20-1	.	TRBJ1-6	.	TGCAGTGCTAGTGGTGGCGGGATTTCACCCCTCCACTTT	CSASGGGISPLHF
TRBV5-1	.	TRBJ1-4	TRBD1	TGCGCCAGCAGCTCCAACAGGGGTACGGCTAATGAAAAACTGTTTTTT	CASSSNRGTANEKLFF
TRBV5-1	.	TRBJ2-7	TRBD1	TGCGCCAGCAGCTTCAACAGGGGGAGCTCCTACGAGCAGTACTTC	CASSFNRGSSYEQYF
TRBV20-1	few	TRBJ2-4	TRBD2	TGCAGTGCCCTGGGGGTTAGCGGGGTGGAGCAGTACTTC	CSALGVSGVEQYF
TRBV7-6	.	TRBJ1-5	.	TGTGCCAGCAGCCCGCTGTTTCTAGCCCCTCAGCCCCAGCATTTT	CASSPLFLAPQPQHF
TRBV20-1	many	TRBJ2-1	.	TGCAGTGCCCCGAGTGGGGGCCTTGGCAATGAGCAGTTCTTC	CSAPSGGLGNEQFF
TRBV9	few	TRBJ1-1	.	TGTGCCAGCAGCGGGGGGGACGTTATGAACACTGAAGCTTTCTTT	CASSGGDVMNTEAFF
TRBV19	.	TRBJ1-5	.	TGTGCCAGTAGCCCACGGGGGGGCGGCTCTGGGGGTCAGCCCCAGCATTTT	CASSPRGGGSGGQPQHF
TRBV5-1	few	TRBJ2-1	.	TGCGCCAGCAGCACCGCGGGCTCCTACAATGAGCAGTTCTTC	CASSTAGSYNEQFF
TRBV7-9	few	TRBJ2-5	.	TGTGCCAGCAGCTCCACACCCGGACCGTCCAGGGAGACCCAGTACTTC	CASSSTPGPSRETQYF
TRBV6-5	.	TRBJ2-1	.	TGTGCCAGCAGTAGAAGCAGGAGAGAGCAGTTCTTC	CASSRSRREQFF
TRBV6-1	few	TRBJ2-5	.	TGTGCCAGCAGTGACGGGGCGAGGGGAGAGACCCAGTACTTC	CASSDGARGETQYF
TRBV28	.	TRBJ2-1	TRBD1	TGTGCCAGCAGTTCCTCCGGGACAGGGATCATCGAGCAGTTCTTC	CASSSSGTGIIEQFF
TRBV19	.	TRBJ2-7	TRBD1	TGTGCCAGTAGTGAAAGGGGACAGGGCCCCTTCGCCGAGCAGTACTTC	CASSERGQGPFAEQYF
TRBV7-8	few	TRBJ2-5	.	TGTGCCAGCCGGGGCCTTAGGCTTCTCCAGGAGACCCAGTACTTC	CASRGLRLLQETQYF
TRBV20-1	.	TRBJ1-2	.	TGCAGTGCTAGACAGGTTGTCTATGGCTACACCTTC	CSARQVVYGYTF
TRBV18	few	TRBJ2-7	.	TGTGCCAGCTCGCTAAAGGAGGGCTACGAGCAGTACTTC	CASSLKEGYEQYF
TRBV7-9	few	TRBJ1-1	.	TGTGCCAGCAGCTTTCTCGGGGGCGAGAGCACTGAAGCTTTCTTT	CASSFLGGESTEAFF
TRBV27	.	TRBJ2-7	TRBD1	TGTGCCAGCAGGCTTACCATGGGACAGGGGGACGAGCAGTACTTC	CASRLTMGQGDEQYF
TRBV5-1	few	TRBJ2-7	TRBD1	TGCGCCAGCAGCTTGGTGGGACAGCGCTCCTACAATGAGCAGTACTTC	CASSLVGQRSYNEQYF
TRBV10-3	.	TRBJ2-3	.	TGTGCCATCAGTGAGCAGGGAGATACGCAGTATTTT	CAISEQGDTQYF
TRBV5-6	.	TRBJ1-6	TRBD1	TGTGCCAGCAGCGAATACGGGACAGTTCTGGTCTCACCCCTCCACTTT	CASSEYGTVLVSPLHF
TRBV9	.	TRBJ2-3	.	TGTGCCAGCAGCGTAGGTTCGGCGAATACGCAGTATTTT	CASSVGSANTQYF
TRBV7-2	.	TRBJ2-1	TRBD2	TGTGCCAACAGCTTTGGGCCGGGGGGATACAATGAGCAGTTCTTC	CANSFGPGGYNEQFF
TRBV7-2	few	TRBJ1-2	.	TGTGCCAGCAGCTTAGATCCTCCTAACAGACAGTCCTACACCTTC	CASSLDPPNRQSYTF
TRBV6-5	.	TRBJ2-5	TRBD1	TGTGCCAGCAGTCGAATACAGGGGGCAGAGACCCAGTACTTC	CASSRIQGAETQYF
TRBV27	few	TRBJ2-1	.	TGTGCCAGCAGTTTAATTGGGGGGAACTACAATGAGCAGTTCTTC	CASSLIGGNYNEQFF